Detailed here is one T cell receptor beta chain. The protocol was immunoSEQ multiplex PCR, while the TCRdb copy is restricted to in-frame clones and leaves out a portion. The data hold 80,000 to 100,000 clones, with around nine tenths observed a single time. The sample is drawn from a study of T cell responses to AZD1222 COVID-19 vaccine. Sequenced here: peripheral blood, sampled on day 0 of MenACWY control vaccination. This TCR derives from an adult in good health.

CDR3 coding DNA: TGTGCCAGCAGCTTGGGTCAGGGCGGCGGCTATGGCTACACCTTC. Translated: CASSLGQGGGYGYTF. The chain employs TRBV5-4 and TRBJ1-2, with D maybe TRBD1 (5 bases). This CDR3 contains 15 residues. The germline V and J ends were trimmed by 0 bases and 4 bases, with 13 bases remaining between them. The germline V gene encodes CDR1 SGHNT and CDR2 YYREEE (reference sequence).